This entry lists 8 T cell receptor beta chains sequenced from one sample in a study of T cells in Graves' hyperthyroidism and ophthalmopathy. It was RNA transcripts that yielded the amplified TCR beta CDR3 regions. First-round RT-PCR with HTBI primers amplified the TCR CDR3 region. TCRdb used MiXCR to reprocess the multiplex PCR reads, holding one entry per CDR3 protein. The sample yields some 760,000 distinct CDR3 sequences, approximately 15% seen once. The source material was blood. The receptors were sampled from a woman younger than 30 with Graves' hyperthyroidism.

This chain links TRBV20-1 with TRBJ2-1; 9 bases are a match to TRBD2. Trimming cost V 6 bases and J 9 bases; bases outside gene matches: 9. The CDR3 has 13 amino acids. CDR1 is DFQATT and CDR2 is SNEGSKA in the germline V gene (reference sequence). CDR3 loop: CSARGAGGSEQFF. The CDR3 DNA sequence: TGCAGTGCCCGAGGAGCGGGAGGTTCTGAGCAGTTCTTC.

This clonotype was found a few times. The CDR3 DNA is TGTGCCAGCGCGCCCCGAGAGGCAGATACGCAGTATTTT. Protein: CASAPREADTQYF. The chain joins TRBV6-1 to TRBJ2-3; unclear D gene. Germline values: CDR1 MNHNS, CDR2 SASEGT. Trimming pared 8 bases from V and 4 bases from J, leaving 13 bases between. The length of the CDR3 is 13 residues.

This sequence joins TRBV20-1 and TRBJ1-6, with D perhaps matching TRBD1 (5 bases). The CDR3 consists of 15 residues. Trimming took off 1 base at V and 5 bases at J, with 12 bases between the two ends. Germline CDR1 is DFQATT and CDR2 is SNEGSKA (reference sequence). The CDR3 loop is CSARVGQNNNSPLHF. DNA of the CDR3: TGCAGTGCTAGAGTGGGGCAGAACAATAATTCACCCCTCCACTTT.

This clonotype was recorded at least ten times. This chain uses TRBV10-3 with TRBJ1-1; a weak D match, TRBD1 (6 bases). Deletions cut 4 bases from V and 1 base from J, with 13 bases between. Per germline, CDR1 ENHRY and CDR2 SYGVKD. The CDR3 spans 15 residues. The chain's CDR3 is CAISGQGGANTEAFF. CDR3 nucleotide sequence: TGTGCCATCAGTGGACAAGGGGGAGCGAACACTGAAGCTTTCTTT.

This clonotype was picked up many times. This chain connects TRBV3-1 to TRBJ2-3; possibly TRBD1 or TRBD2 for D (5 bases each). The CDR3 contains 19 residues. V lost 1 base to trimming and J lost 2 bases, with 22 bases between them. The V gene's germline CDR1 is LGHDT and CDR2 YNNKEL (reference sequence). CDR3: CASSQVPPLIIGATDTQYF. The CDR3 region has the DNA TGTGCCAGCAGCCAAGTGCCCCCGCTGATAATCGGGGCCACAGATACGCAGTATTTT.

This clonotype has more than one count but fewer than ten. The chain uses TRBV7-8 and TRBJ2-7, with 8 positions matching TRBD1. The junction had 5 bases not matched to a gene; V was cut back by 2 bases and J by 5 bases. CDR1 SGHVS and CDR2 FQNEAQ come from the germline V gene. The CDR3 contains 14 residues. The CDR3 bases are TGTGCCAGCAGCTTAAGGACAGGGATTGACGAGCAGTACTTC. Protein sequence: CASSLRTGIDEQYF.

This clonotype was seen a few times. V is TRBV24-1 and J is TRBJ2-1; TRBD1 agrees at 9 bases. The CDR3 has 15 amino acids. The V segment lost 3 bases and the J segment 8 bases; nucleotides outside the gene matches: 7. The germline CDR1 and CDR2 sequences are KGHDR and SFDVKD. This CDR3 reads CATSDGGTGRYEQFF. As DNA, the CDR3 is TGTGCCACCAGTGATGGGGGGACAGGGCGGTATGAGCAGTTCTTC.

This clonotype occurred many times. The chain recombines TRBV18 with TRBJ2-7, with D maybe TRBD2 (6 bases). Trimming stripped 2 bases from V and 3 bases from J, with 8 bases between. Germline CDR1 KGHSH, CDR2 LQKENI. The CDR3 covers 13 residues. The CDR3 here is CASSPTSHYEQYF. In nucleotides, the CDR3 is TGTGCCAGCTCACCAACTAGCCACTACGAGCAGTACTTC. Using reference TRBV18 and TRBJ2-7 for the parts outside the CDR3, the full variable domain is NAGVMQNPRHLVRRRGQEARLRCSPMKGHSHVYWYRQLPEEGLKFMVYLQKENIIDESGMPKERFSAEFPKEGPSILRIQQVVRGDSAAYFCASSPTSHYEQYFGPGTRLTVT.